The clone carrying this TCR beta chain occurred many times. This record belongs to a study of T-cell memory formation after mild COVID-19. The CDR3 runs to 15 residues. Germline-derived CDR1 and CDR2 are ENHRY and SYGVKD. V was clipped by 2 bases and J by 6 bases; unmatched bases: 4. TCRdb reprocessed the 5' RACE reads with MiXCR, giving one entry per CDR3 protein. The sample lists roughly 610,000 distinct CDR3 sequences, 17% occurring once. This receptor was taken from an adult woman who had mild COVID-19 (a few samples of this study predate the infection). Cell type and time point are not known. The sequenced sample was PBMCs or a T cell subset sorted from them (not recorded which). The rearrangement links TRBV10-3 to TRBJ2-1; 10 bases align to TRBD1. This CDR3 reads CAISEGDRGSNEQFF. The CDR3 DNA reads as TGTGCCATCAGTGAGGGGGACAGGGGATCCAATGAGCAGTTCTTC.